This T cell receptor (beta chain) emerged from a study of T-cell memory formation after mild COVID-19. Study details: In these data, TCR clusters were largely donor specific. Overall study findings and caveats: Cross-reactive memory appears to have joined, as suggested by some responding clones showing up in pre-infection memory. CD4+ clones that contracted lay mainly in CM and EM; CD8+ ones lay in EMRA.

V was clipped by 0 bases and J by 6 bases, with 11 bases between them. CDR1 is LGHNA, CDR2 YSLEER, per germline. This CDR3 region has 15 residues. TCRdb independently ran MiXCR on the 5' RACE reads; one entry per CDR3 protein. The sample has hundreds of thousands of distinct CDR3 sequences, 20% to 30% seen once; the top ten hold roughly 14%. In regard to this clonotype: The antigen is undetermined.

Input material: PBMCs or a T cell subset sorted from them (not recorded which). The source is an adult woman who had mild COVID-19 (a few samples of this study predate the infection). Cell type and time point are not known. The chain recombines TRBV4-3 with TRBJ1-4; D is unclear. Written as DNA, the CDR3 is TGCGCCAGCAGCCAAGATCCCCGACCGGATGAAAAACTGTTTTTT. It specifies CASSQDPRPDEKLFF.